These T cell receptor beta chains were read from a single sample in a study of cytomegalovirus exposure and HLA in healthy donors. TCRdb keeps only in-frame clones here, not all; method: immunoSEQ multiplex PCR. Seen here are roughly 150,000 clones, approximately 90% observed once, and the top ten hold 2.5% to 3%. The sample consisted of PBMCs. These receptors were taken from a man younger than 30 in good health and CMV-seronegative. CDR3s include the opening cysteine and the closing phenylalanine or tryptophan. The order of the fields is J gene, clone size, D gene, V gene, CDR3 protein, CDR3 DNA. The D gene is left open where the match is weak. Where a row states a size, it is once, few, many or the class of an expanded clone; other rows omit it.

TRBJ1-2 | - | TRBD1 | TRBV18 | CASSSNRGYGYTF | TGTGCCAGCTCGTCAAACAGGGGTTATGGCTACACCTTC
TRBJ1-1 | - | TRBD1 | TRBV29-1 | CSVSGTGGRTEAFF | TGCAGCGTCTCCGGGACAGGGGGTCGGACTGAAGCTTTCTTT
TRBJ2-7 | - | TRBD1 | TRBV6-1 | CASSDWDSSYEQYF | TGTGCCAGCAGTGATTGGGACAGCTCCTACGAGCAGTACTTC
TRBJ2-4 | - | - | TRBV4-1 | CASSQDENIQYF | TGCGCCAGCAGCCAAGACGAAAACATTCAGTACTTC
TRBJ2-2 | few | - | TRBV6-5 | CASSLNTGELFF | TGTGCCAGCAGTTTAAACACCGGGGAGCTGTTTTTT
TRBJ1-6 | - | TRBD1 | TRBV18 | CASSPGQDSPLHF | TGTGCCAGCTCACCAGGACAGGATTCACCCCTCCACTTT
TRBJ2-2 | few | TRBD1 | TRBV6-4 | CASSARGLDTGELFF | TGTGCCAGCAGTGCCAGGGGGCTGGACACCGGGGAGCTGTTTTTT
TRBJ2-5 | few | TRBD2 | TRBV6-5 | CASSYNPAGVRETQYF | TGTGCCAGCAGTTATAATCCAGCGGGAGTGCGAGAGACCCAGTACTTC
TRBJ1-4 | few | - | TRBV10-1 | CASSDPDEKLFF | TGCGCCAGCAGTGACCCAGATGAAAAACTGTTTTTT
TRBJ1-3 | - | - | TRBV27 | CASSLTENPGNTIYF | TGTGCCAGCAGCTTGACAGAGAACCCTGGAAACACCATATATTTT
TRBJ2-1 | - | TRBD1 | TRBV6-5 | CASSKTGGYNEQFF | TGTGCCAGCAGCAAGACAGGGGGTTACAATGAGCAGTTCTTC
TRBJ1-1 | - | - | TRBV30 | CAWSVPQNTEAFF | TGTGCCTGGAGTGTTCCCCAGAACACTGAAGCTTTCTTT
TRBJ1-1 | once | - | TRBV27 | CASSPVGGGTEAFF | TGTGCCAGCAGTCCAGTCGGGGGAGGAACTGAAGCTTTCTTT
TRBJ2-3 | - | TRBD2 | TRBV7-6 | CASSLVVLAGARNTDTQYF | TGTGCCAGCAGCTTAGTCGTATTAGCGGGAGCGCGTAACACAGATACGCAGTATTTT
TRBJ1-1 | - | - | TRBV5-1 | CASSLDTANTEAFF | TGCGCCAGCAGCTTGGATACAGCGAACACTGAAGCTTTCTTT
TRBJ2-2 | - | TRBD2 | TRBV28 | CASSLIVFRGRGTGELFF | TGTGCCAGCAGTTTAATTGTATTCCGCGGGAGGGGGACCGGGGAGCTGTTTTTT
TRBJ1-2 | - | TRBD1 | TRBV11-2 | CASSPGTGVGYTF | TGTGCCAGCAGCCCCGGGACAGGCGTTGGCTACACCTTC
TRBJ2-1 | - | TRBD2 | TRBV19 | CASRVTSGVYNEQFF | TGTGCCAGTAGAGTAACTAGCGGAGTCTACAATGAGCAGTTCTTC
TRBJ2-3 | - | TRBD2 | TRBV27 | CASSFLSSGGYTDTQYF | TGTGCCAGCAGTTTCCTCAGTAGCGGGGGATACACAGATACGCAGTATTTT
TRBJ2-5 | - | TRBD2 | TRBV7-8 | CASSLALAGGQETQYF | TGTGCCAGCAGCTTAGCCCTAGCGGGGGGGCAAGAGACCCAGTACTTC
TRBJ1-3 | - | TRBD1 | TRBV28 | CASNRGFNTIYF | TGTGCCAGCAACAGGGGGTTTAACACCATATATTTT
TRBJ2-5 | - | TRBD2 | TRBV11-1 | CASSHSYAGGETQYF | TGTGCCAGCAGCCATTCCTATGCGGGGGGCGAGACCCAGTACTTC
TRBJ1-1 | - | - | TRBV6-5 | CASSYSGREAFF | TGTGCCAGCAGTTACTCCGGCAGGGAAGCTTTCTTT
TRBJ2-1 | many | TRBD1 | TRBV10-1 | CASSNHGQGMDEQFF | TGCGCCAGCAGTAACCATGGACAGGGTATGGATGAGCAGTTCTTC
TRBJ2-3 | - | TRBD2 | TRBV11-3 | CASSLRGGYETDTQYF | TGTGCCAGCAGCTTACGGGGGGGGTATGAGACAGATACGCAGTATTTT
TRBJ2-4 | - | - | TRBV6-5 | CASTYSALDSIQYF | TGTGCCAGCACTTACTCCGCGTTGGACTCCATTCAGTACTTC
TRBJ2-3 | - | - | TRBV28 | CASSLPLGRGDTQYF | TGTGCCAGCAGTCTCCCCTTAGGCCGGGGAGATACGCAGTATTTT
TRBJ1-1 | - | TRBD1 | TRBV11-3 | CASSLRQGGSKNTEAFF | TGTGCCAGCAGCTTACGACAGGGGGGATCCAAGAACACTGAAGCTTTCTTT
TRBJ1-2 | once | - | TRBV27 | CASSLNFGGGYTF | TGTGCCAGCAGTTTGAATTTTGGGGGCGGCTACACCTTC
TRBJ1-2 | - | TRBD1 | TRBV7-9 | CASSALDRETDYGYTF | TGTGCCAGCAGCGCACTAGACAGGGAGACAGACTATGGCTACACCTTC
TRBJ1-3 | - | TRBD1 | TRBV13 | CASSLMGQLSGNTIYF | TGTGCCAGCAGTCTAATGGGACAGCTCTCTGGAAACACCATATATTTT
TRBJ1-1 | - | - | TRBV28 | CASSGGLPIEAFF | TGTGCCAGCAGTGGGGGACTGCCCATAGAAGCTTTCTTT
TRBJ2-2 | - | TRBD2 | TRBV7-9 | CASSRTSGSDWDTGELFF | TGTGCCAGCAGTCGGACTAGCGGGAGTGATTGGGACACCGGGGAGCTGTTTTTT
TRBJ1-2 | once | - | TRBV27 | CASSSIGGRSTWGYTF | TGTGCCAGCAGTTCAATCGGGGGACGGTCGACTTGGGGCTACACCTTC
TRBJ2-5 | - | TRBD2 | TRBV13 | CASSLLAGGEETQYF | TGTGCCAGCAGCTTACTAGCGGGGGGGGAAGAGACCCAGTACTTC
TRBJ1-2 | - | - | TRBV2 | CASSVSTAYGYTF | TGTGCCAGCAGTGTGTCGACAGCCTATGGCTACACCTTC
TRBJ2-3 | - | - | TRBV5-1 | CASSLARPGTSDTQYF | TGCGCCAGCAGCTTAGCCCGTCCCGGGACATCAGATACGCAGTATTTT
TRBJ1-2 | - | - | TRBV6-1 | CANSESRSNYGYTF | TGTGCCAACAGTGAGTCCAGGTCTAACTATGGCTACACCTTC
TRBJ1-4 | once | TRBD1 | TRBV5-1 | CASSPGTVATNEKLFF | TGCGCCAGCAGCCCCGGGACAGTTGCAACTAATGAAAAACTGTTTTTT
TRBJ1-1 | - | - | TRBV30 | CAWSVHFVYTEAFF | TGTGCCTGGAGTGTACATTTCGTTTACACTGAAGCTTTCTTT
TRBJ1-2 | - | - | TRBV2 | CASSEKPQGNYGYTF | TGTGCCAGCAGCGAAAAGCCCCAGGGGAACTATGGCTACACCTTC
TRBJ1-4 | - | TRBD1 | TRBV30 | CAWSVHQDRGSTNEKLFF | TGTGCCTGGAGTGTACATCAGGACAGGGGATCAACTAATGAAAAACTGTTTTTT
TRBJ1-1 | - | - | TRBV6-4 | CASSVGLVTEAFF | TGTGCCAGCAGTGTGGGGCTGGTCACTGAAGCTTTCTTT
TRBJ2-6 | few | - | TRBV19 | CASSIYASGANVLTF | TGTGCCAGTAGTATCTATGCTTCTGGGGCCAACGTCCTGACTTTC
TRBJ1-5 | - | TRBD1 | TRBV5-6 | CASSQGQGINQPQHF | TGTGCCAGCAGCCAGGGACAGGGGATCAATCAGCCCCAGCATTTT
TRBJ2-1 | - | TRBD2 | TRBV5-1 | CASSFRSTSGGTDEQFF | TGCGCCAGCAGCTTTAGGTCGACTAGCGGGGGGACTGATGAGCAGTTCTTC
TRBJ2-1 | once | TRBD1 | TRBV10-2 | CASRDRDRRWHEQFF | TGCGCCAGCAGGGACCGGGACAGACGTTGGCATGAGCAGTTCTTC
TRBJ2-3 | - | TRBD2 | TRBV27 | CASSWGGITDTQYF | TGTGCCAGCAGTTGGGGAGGGATTACAGATACGCAGTATTTT
TRBJ1-2 | - | TRBD1 | TRBV28 | CASRQQGFGYGYTF | TGTGCCAGCAGACAACAGGGGTTTGGCTATGGCTACACCTTC
TRBJ1-5 | - | - | TRBV5-1 | CASSLGSGTQPQHF | TGCGCCAGCAGCTTGGGGTCAGGAACTCAGCCCCAGCATTTT